Listed here are 13 T cell receptor beta chains from one sample, sequenced in a study of cytomegalovirus exposure and HLA in healthy donors. The table came from immunoSEQ multiplex PCR; TCRdb's copy has only in-frame clones and leaves some out. The sample shows 60,000 to 70,000 clones, more than 85% of them seen only once. Source material: PBMCs. These receptor sequences come from a woman aged 18-29 years in good health and CMV-seronegative.

The CDR3 DNA reads TGTGCCAGCAGCCGAGACAGGGGTAATGAAAAACTGTTTTTT. As protein: CASSRDRGNEKLFF. The chain combines TRBV7-2 with TRBJ1-4; 8 bases map to TRBD1. Germline trimming cut 5 bases from V and 4 bases from J; bases unmatched to any gene: 3. The CDR3 totals 14 residues. Germline V CDR1 and CDR2: SGHTA, FQGNSA.

The rearrangement links TRBV18 to TRBJ2-5; 8 nucleotides agree with TRBD2. The germline CDR1 and CDR2 sequences are KGHSH and LQKENI. The CDR3 spans 14 residues. V gave up 5 bases and J gave up 5 bases; unmatched junction bases: 7. As DNA, the CDR3 is TGTGCCAGCTCATCCGGGACTAGTGGGGAGACCCAGTACTTC. This encodes CASSSGTSGETQYF.

The CDR3 region is CASSPRTGEGGYTF. The CDR3, as DNA: TGTGCCAGCAGCCCGAGGACAGGGGAGGGCGGCTACACCTTC. The V call is TRBV7-2, the J call TRBJ1-2, with 9 bases lining up with TRBD1. CDR1 is SGHTA and CDR2 is FQGNSA in the germline V gene. With 5 bases clipped from V and 8 bases from J, the junction kept 9 bases outside the gene matches. The CDR3 has 14 residues.

This clone was recorded only once. The genes are TRBV21-1 and TRBJ1-6; TRBD1 is the table's D call, not checked against the DNA. TRBV21-1 is a pseudogene. This CDR3 has 18 amino acids. In DNA, the CDR3 is TGTGCCAGCAGCAAAAAAAGAGCAGGGGGCAGCGGTAATTCACCCCTCCACTTT. It yields the protein CASSKKRAGGSGNSPLHF.

This chain joins TRBV11-2 and TRBJ2-1; D remains unclear. The V gene's germline CDR1 is SGHAT and CDR2 FQNNGV. This CDR3 is 15 amino acids long. Trimming took off 5 bases at V and 1 base at J, with 12 bases between the two ends. In DNA form, the CDR3 reads TGTGCCAGCAGCAACCCGGGTCCATCCTACAATGAGCAGTTCTTC. Its protein is CASSNPGPSYNEQFF.

The chain joins TRBV7-3 to TRBJ2-2, with D perhaps TRBD1 (5 bases). With 9 bases removed from V and 7 bases from J, the gap between germline ends came to 15 bases. Per the germline V gene, CDR1 is SGHTA and CDR2 is FQGTGA. The CDR3 is made up of 13 amino acids. The CDR3 DNA is TGTGCCAGTCAGGAAGTAAGGGGCGGGGAGCTGTTTTTT. It codes for CASQEVRGGELFF.

The chain carries TRBV7-7 and TRBJ2-7; 8 nucleotides agree with TRBD1. Trimming cost V 0 bases and J 0 bases; bases outside gene matches: 13. The CDR3 runs 19 residues. Germline V CDR1 and CDR2: SSHAT, FNYEAQ (reference sequence). CDR3: CASSLALRRQGSSSYEQYF. CDR3 in DNA: TGTGCCAGCAGCTTAGCGCTCCGCCGACAGGGGTCCAGCTCCTACGAGCAGTACTTC. The full variable domain, in which reference TRBV7-7 and TRBJ2-7 provide the parts outside the CDR3, is GAGVSQSPRYKVTKRGQDVTLRCDPISSHATLYWYQQALGQGPEFLTYFNYEAQPDKSGLPSDRFSAERPEGSISTLTIQRTEQRDSAMYRCASSLALRRQGSSSYEQYFGPGTRLTVT.

In its sample, this clone was seen a few times. The chain carries TRBV19 and TRBJ2-3; the D gene is possibly TRBD1 (6 bases). The CDR3 is made up of 14 amino acids. Germline assignment: CDR1 LNHDA and CDR2 SQIVND (reference sequence). V lost 3 bases to trimming and J lost 5 bases, with 12 bases between them. CDR3 region: CASSMARGQDTQYF. The CDR3 nucleotides read TGTGCCAGTAGTATGGCTAGGGGACAAGATACGCAGTATTTT.

The chain recombines TRBV6-6 with TRBJ2-3; D is unclear. Between the trimmed V and J ends, which lost 6 bases and 2 bases, there was a span of 15 bases. CDR1 is MNHNY, CDR2 SVGAGI, per germline (reference sequence). The CDR3 length is 15 residues. Written as DNA, the CDR3 is TGTGCCAGCAGCCCAGGCCTATACTCCACAGATACGCAGTATTTT. Translation: CASSPGLYSTDTQYF.

The chain joins TRBV5-6 to TRBJ2-6; D remains unclear. The V and J ends lost 7 bases and 5 bases respectively, with 10 bases between them. The CDR3 sequence is 13 residues long. Looked up from germline, CDR1 is SGHDT and CDR2 is YYEEEE. CDR3: CASSQSRANVLTF. The CDR3 DNA reads as TGTGCCAGCTCACAAAGTCGGGCCAACGTCCTGACTTTC.

This chain uses TRBV19 with TRBJ2-2; D remains unclear. Trimming removed 3 bases at V and 2 bases at J, with 7 bases between. This CDR3 region has 14 residues. Germline assignment: CDR1 LNHDA and CDR2 SQIVND (reference sequence). The CDR3 sequence: CASSIQENTGELFF. In nucleotides, the CDR3 is TGTGCCAGTAGTATTCAGGAAAACACCGGGGAGCTGTTTTTT.

The chain has TRBV15 and TRBJ2-7, with TRBD2 identical over 8 bases. V dropped 0 bases and J dropped 2; count of bases not matched to a gene: 3. Germline CDR1 LNHNV, CDR2 YYDKDF (reference sequence). This CDR3 has 15 amino acids. Written as DNA, the CDR3 is TGTGCCACCAGCAGAGATGTCGGGAGGGCCTACGAGCAGTACTTC. Its protein is CATSRDVGRAYEQYF.

Only one count was recorded for this clone. The chain employs TRBV19 and TRBJ2-5; the D gene is possibly TRBD1 (6 bases). Between the trimmed V and J ends, which lost 0 bases and 1 base, there was a span of 18 bases. CDR1 LNHDA and CDR2 SQIVND come from the germline V gene (reference sequence). The CDR3 length is 18 residues. The CDR3 nucleotides read TGTGCCAGTAGTATAGACGGTCTTGGGTTGGGGGCCCAAGAGACCCAGTACTTC. Translation gives CASSIDGLGLGAQETQYF.